The 26 T cell receptor beta chains listed next were all sequenced from one sample in a study of CD8 T cells in ankylosing spondylitis. TCRdb re-called the 5' RACE reads with MiXCR, one entry per CDR3 protein. This table holds more than 110,000 distinct CDR3 sequences, roughly 8.4% found once. Sequenced material: synovial fluid, either unsorted or a sorted T cell fraction (not recorded which). These receptors came from a male donor with ankylosing spondylitis.

This clonotype was seen a handful of times. The CDR3 is CASSGTAIYNSPLHF. DNA of the CDR3: TGTGCCAGCTCCGGGACAGCTATCTATAATTCACCCCTCCACTTT. The chain couples TRBV19 to TRBJ1-6; TRBD1 matches at 7 bases. CDR1 is LNHDA, CDR2 SQIVND, per germline (reference sequence). The CDR3 has 15 residues. V dropped 9 bases and J dropped 3; count of bases not matched to a gene: 8.

This clonotype was picked up many times. This chain links TRBV30 with TRBJ2-5; D unclear. The CDR3 covers 13 residues. CDR1 is GTSNPN and CDR2 is SVGIG in the germline V gene (reference sequence). V lost 0 bases and J 0 bases, leaving 5 bases between the germline ends. CDR3 region: CAWSVQYQETQYF. As DNA, the CDR3 is TGTGCCTGGAGTGTACAGTACCAAGAGACCCAGTACTTC.

This clonotype was counted ten times or more. This sequence joins TRBV28 and TRBJ1-4, with 10 nucleotides matching TRBD1. Per the germline V gene, CDR1 is MDHEN and CDR2 is SYDVKM. V gave up 6 bases and J gave up 0 bases; unmatched junction bases: 4. The CDR3 has 16 amino acids. CDR3 in amino acids: CASSGQGGATNEKLFF. CDR3 coding DNA: TGTGCCAGCAGCGGACAGGGGGGTGCAACTAATGAAAAACTGTTTTTT. Combining the CDR3 with reference TRBV28 and TRBJ1-4 gives the whole variable domain DVKVTQSSRYLVKRTGEKVFLECVQDMDHENMFWYRQDPGLGLRLIYFSYDVKMKEKGDIPEGYSVSREKKERFSLILESASTNQTSMYLCASSGQGGATNEKLFFGSGTQLSVL.

This clonotype was counted ten times or more. The CDR3 bases are TGTGCCAGCAATACGGGAGATCTCTACAATGAGCAGTTCTTC. Translation gives CASNTGDLYNEQFF. V is TRBV9 and J is TRBJ2-1, with D tentatively TRBD2 (6 bases). V dropped 6 bases and J dropped 3 bases, with 13 bases sitting between them. The CDR3 contains 14 residues. CDR1 SGDLS and CDR2 YYNGEE come from the germline V gene.

This clonotype was detected many times. The V call is TRBV20-1, the J call TRBJ1-1; unclear D gene. The V gene lost 1 base and the J gene lost 6 bases, with 6 bases spanning the gap. Looked up from germline, CDR1 is DFQATT and CDR2 is SNEGSKA (reference sequence). This CDR3 region has 11 residues. CDR3 bases: TGCAGTGCTAGAGCGGGATCTGAAGCTTTCTTT. Protein: CSARAGSEAFF.

Many counts were recorded for this clonotype. The genes are TRBV6-1 and TRBJ2-7; 15 bases agree with TRBD2. The germline gives CDR1 MNHNS, CDR2 SASEGT. V was pared by 6 bases and J by 6 bases, with 9 bases of the junction left unmatched. The CDR3 covers 16 residues. The DNA of the CDR3 is TGTGCCAGCAGGACTTCCCCGGGACTAGCGGGAGGCGAGCAGTACTTC. Its protein is CASRTSPGLAGGEQYF.

This clonotype has ten or more counts. The chain recombines TRBV11-2 with TRBJ1-4; 7 bases are a match to TRBD1. Trimming took 5 bases from V and 6 from J; bases not matched to a gene: 9. Germline CDR1 reads SGHAT; CDR2 reads FQNNGV. This CDR3 contains 15 residues. This CDR3 reads CASSPQGGPDEKLFF. CDR3 in DNA: TGTGCCAGCAGCCCCCAGGGGGGGCCGGATGAAAAACTGTTTTTT. Looking up the rest from reference TRBV11-2 and TRBJ1-4 gives the full variable domain: EAGVAQSPRYKIIEKRQSVAFWCNPISGHATLYWYQQILGQGPKLLIQFQNNGVVDDSQLPKDRFSAERLKGVDSTLKIQPAKLEDSAVYLCASSPQGGPDEKLFFGSGTQLSVL.

This clonotype was counted ten times or more. V usage is TRBV20-1 and J usage is TRBJ2-5; D unresolved. Germline loops: CDR1 DFQATT, CDR2 SNEGSKA (reference sequence). The CDR3 sequence is 12 residues long. V gave up 4 bases and J gave up 2 bases, with 8 bases separating them. The CDR3 region has the DNA TGCAGTGCTAACTCGATACAAGAGACCCAGTACTTC. As protein: CSANSIQETQYF.

At least ten counts were recorded for this clonotype. The chain combines TRBV4-1 with TRBJ2-5; TRBD1 matches 7 bases. The CDR3 length is 16 residues. J was trimmed by 4 bases and V by 0 bases; bases with no gene match: 8. Per germline, CDR1 MGHRA and CDR2 YSYEKL. The CDR3, as DNA: TGCGCCAGCAGCCAAGATAGCAGGGGGTCTGGAGAGACCCAGTACTTC. Translating it yields CASSQDSRGSGETQYF.

This clonotype was seen many times. DNA for the CDR3: TGTGCCAGCAGCCGGGGGACAGCTGAAGAGACCCAGTACTTC. The encoded protein is CASSRGTAEETQYF. The V and J genes are TRBV28 and TRBJ2-5; D is perhaps TRBD1 (7 bases). Trimming removed 6 bases from V and 3 bases from J, with 14 bases in between. Germline CDR1 reads MDHEN; CDR2 reads SYDVKM. The CDR3 is made up of 14 amino acids. Filled out from reference TRBV28 and TRBJ2-5, the complete variable domain reads DVKVTQSSRYLVKRTGEKVFLECVQDMDHENMFWYRQDPGLGLRLIYFSYDVKMKEKGDIPEGYSVSREKKERFSLILESASTNQTSMYLCASSRGTAEETQYFGPGTRLLVL.

The rearrangement uses TRBV11-2 and TRBJ2-2; D is uncertain. V lost 3 bases, J lost 2 bases, and 16 bases lay in between. The CDR3 is made up of 17 amino acids. Per germline, CDR1 SGHAT and CDR2 FQNNGV. CDR3 in amino acids: CASSFFRVGLNTGELFF. CDR3 nucleotide sequence: TGTGCCAGCAGCTTTTTTAGGGTGGGCCTCAACACCGGGGAGCTGTTTTTT.

This clonotype was counted ten times or more. The gene calls are TRBV12-3 or TRBV12-4 and TRBJ2-1, with 9 bases that match TRBD2. V lost 0 bases and J lost 4; bases outside the gene matches: 10. The CDR3 is 18 amino acids. In nucleotides, the CDR3 is TGTGCCAGCAGTTTAGCGCGACTCAGCGGGAGGTCTTACAATGAGCAGTTCTTC. Residues: CASSLARLSGRSYNEQFF.

This clonotype showed up just a few times. The rearrangement uses TRBV7-2 and TRBJ2-7, with D possibly TRBD2 on 6 matching bases. V was pared by 4 bases and J by 6 bases, with 13 bases between. CDR1 is SGHTA, CDR2 FQGNSA, per germline. CDR3 length equals 13 residues. The DNA for the CDR3 is TGTGCCAGCAGCTCTAACCAGGGAGGCGAGCAGTACTTC. It encodes CASSSNQGGEQYF.

At least ten counts were recorded for this clonotype. The gene calls are TRBV4-2 and TRBJ2-3; 7 positions match TRBD2. V trimming: 1 base; J trimming: 2 bases; junction bases outside the gene matches: 6. The germline CDR1 and CDR2 sequences are LGHNA and YNFKEQ. This CDR3 has 16 amino acids. The CDR3 DNA reads as TGTGCCAGCAGCCAAGGTTCCGGGACTATCACAGATACGCAGTATTTT. As protein: CASSQGSGTITDTQYF.

This clonotype has at least ten counts. This chain links TRBV12-3 or TRBV12-4 with TRBJ2-7; TRBD1 or TRBD2 may be the D gene (5 bases each). There are 14 residues in the CDR3. The germline V and J ends were trimmed by 7 bases and 9 bases, with 22 bases remaining between them. The CDR3: CASTSSGTPSLQYF. For the CDR3, the DNA is TGTGCCAGCACCTCTTCCGGGACCCCAAGCTTGCAGTACTTC.

This clonotype was seen at least ten times. The CDR3 DNA sequence: TGTGCCAGCAGCTTAAGGGTTACGTGGGTCTATGGCTACACCTTC. Residues: CASSLRVTWVYGYTF. The chain employs TRBV7-2 and TRBJ1-2; D is unresolved. V lost 2 bases, J lost 4 bases, and 14 bases lay in between. CDR1 and CDR2 (germline): SGHTA, FQGNSA. The CDR3 is made up of 15 amino acids.

This clonotype was observed at least ten times. The chain employs TRBV5-1 and TRBJ1-2, with D possibly TRBD1 on 6 matching bases. Trimming took 0 bases from V and 8 from J, leaving 11 bases between them. The CDR3 covers 13 residues. The germline gives CDR1 SGHRS, CDR2 YFSETQ. This chain's CDR3 is CASSLDREGGYTF. CDR3 nucleotide sequence: TGCGCCAGCAGCTTGGACAGGGAAGGAGGCTACACCTTC.

V and J are TRBV6-1 and TRBJ1-5, with D unresolved. V was clipped by 10 bases and J by 0 bases, with 16 bases between them. The CDR3 contains 15 residues. CDR1 MNHNS and CDR2 SASEGT come from the germline V gene. The CDR3 is CATVRADYSNQPQHF. The CDR3 DNA sequence: TGTGCCACGGTGCGGGCGGATTATAGCAATCAGCCCCAGCATTTT.

This clonotype was seen repeatedly, ten times or more. The chain uses TRBV5-1 and TRBJ2-2, with D unresolved. Trimming took off 4 bases at V and 0 bases at J, with 4 bases between the two ends. CDR1 and CDR2 (germline): SGHRS, YFSETQ. The CDR3 contains 13 residues. CDR3 sequence: CASSITNTGELFF. The CDR3 nucleotides are TGCGCCAGCAGCATAACGAACACCGGGGAGCTGTTTTTT.

This clonotype was recorded at least ten times. J is TRBJ2-3 and V is TRBV7-6; D not certain. Trimming shortened V by 5 bases and J by 0 bases, and 3 bases separated the two germline ends. The CDR3 spans 12 residues. CDR1 is SGHVS, CDR2 FNYEAQ, per germline. The CDR3 is CASSTSTDTQYF. CDR3 coding DNA: TGTGCCAGCAGCACTAGCACAGATACGCAGTATTTT.

This clonotype was seen many times. The gene calls are TRBV4-1 and TRBJ1-5, with 9 bases matching TRBD1. This CDR3 has 16 residues. The V and J ends lost 4 bases and 0 bases, in that order; junction bases with no gene match: 4. The V gene's germline CDR1 is MGHRA and CDR2 YSYEKL. The CDR3 sequence is CASSPPGQGSNQPQHF. CDR3 nucleotide sequence: TGCGCCAGCAGCCCTCCGGGACAGGGTAGCAATCAGCCCCAGCATTTT.

The gene calls are TRBV28 and TRBJ2-7; 11 bases fit TRBD2. Trimming took 6 bases from V and 6 from J; bases not matched to a gene: 4. Per germline, CDR1 MDHEN and CDR2 SYDVKM. The CDR3 extends over 13 amino acids. The CDR3 region is CASSNLAGGEQYF. The CDR3 DNA follows: TGTGCCAGCAGCAATCTAGCGGGAGGCGAGCAGTACTTC.

This clonotype has ten or more counts. The rearrangement links TRBV2 to TRBJ1-3, with no clear D. CDR1 is SNHLY, CDR2 FYNNEI, per germline. V lost 0 bases and J lost 9, with 12 bases in between. The CDR3 consists of 14 residues. CDR3 protein: CASSEALGKGTIYF. CDR3 sequence (DNA): TGTGCCAGCAGTGAAGCACTGGGCAAAGGCACCATATATTTT.

J is TRBJ1-1 and V is TRBV25-1; D possibly corresponds to TRBD1 (5 bases). This CDR3 spans 15 amino acids. Germline CDR1 and CDR2: MGHDK and SYGVNS. With 3 bases removed from V and 1 base from J, the gap between germline ends came to 12 bases. CDR3 sequence (DNA): TGTGCCAGCAGTGAGCCAGGGTGGGAGAACACTGAAGCTTTCTTT. This gives the protein CASSEPGWENTEAFF.

This clonotype was detected only a few times. The chain links TRBV7-2 to TRBJ2-7, with D tentatively TRBD1 (5 bases). The V end lost 3 bases, the J end lost 3 bases, and 12 bases lay between the germline ends. Looked up from germline, CDR1 is SGHTA and CDR2 is FQGNSA. The CDR3 consists of 14 residues. CDR3 loop: CASSFDSSFYEQYF. DNA for the CDR3: TGTGCCAGCAGCTTCGACAGTAGTTTCTACGAGCAGTACTTC.

This clonotype was detected ten times or more. The chain couples TRBV4-1 to TRBJ1-2, with a weak D call TRBD1 (5 bases). CDR3 length: 17 amino acids. CDR1 MGHRA and CDR2 YSYEKL come from the germline V gene. V was shortened by 0 bases and J by 2 bases, with 16 bases between the two germline ends. The CDR3 DNA reads TGCGCCAGCAGCCAAGATTTCTGGGACCGGCTGAACTATGGCTACACCTTC. Residues: CASSQDFWDRLNYGYTF.